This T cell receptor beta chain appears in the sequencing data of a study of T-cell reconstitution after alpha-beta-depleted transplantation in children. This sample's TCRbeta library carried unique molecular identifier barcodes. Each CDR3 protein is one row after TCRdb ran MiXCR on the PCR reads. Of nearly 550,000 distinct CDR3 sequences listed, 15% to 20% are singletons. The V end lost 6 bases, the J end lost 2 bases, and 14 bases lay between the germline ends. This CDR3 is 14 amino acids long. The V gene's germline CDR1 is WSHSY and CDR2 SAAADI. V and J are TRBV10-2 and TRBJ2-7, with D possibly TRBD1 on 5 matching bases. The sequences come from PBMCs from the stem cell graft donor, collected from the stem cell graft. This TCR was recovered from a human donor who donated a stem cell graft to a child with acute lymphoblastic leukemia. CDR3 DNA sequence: TGCGCCAGCAGACCTACTTCAGGGACCTACGAGCAGTACTTC. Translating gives CASRPTSGTYEQYF.